A single sample is the source of the 27 T cell receptor beta chains below, sequenced in a study of blood T cell repertoires in COVID-19. Data came from immunoSEQ multiplex PCR; TCRdb stores just in-frame clones and leaves some out. The sample contains about 100,000 clones, roughly 84% of which appear only once. What was sequenced was peripheral blood. These receptors all stem from a human donor in a cohort sampled during active COVID-19.

The chain links TRBV18 to TRBJ1-1; the match to TRBD1 covers 11 bases. J was trimmed by 4 bases and V by 6 bases; bases with no gene match: 7. Germline assignment: CDR1 KGHSH and CDR2 LQKENI. This CDR3 comprises 15 residues. CDR3 DNA: TGTGCCAGCTCGCCCCGGGACAGGGGGAGCACTGAAGCTTTCTTT. Protein sequence: CASSPRDRGSTEAFF.

The chain combines TRBV2 with TRBJ2-1, with 7 bases that match TRBD2. The CDR3 is 15 amino acids. V lost 6 bases, J lost 0 bases, and 5 bases stayed unmatched. CDR1 and CDR2 from the germline V gene are SNHLY and FYNNEI. DNA of the CDR3: TGTGCCAGCAGAGACAGCGGGGTCTCCTACAATGAGCAGTTCTTC. Translation: CASRDSGVSYNEQFF.

The V call is TRBV5-1, the J call TRBJ1-1; 9 bases align to TRBD1. Germline-derived CDR1 and CDR2 are SGHRS and YFSETQ. V lost 4 bases and J lost 1; bases outside the gene matches: 2. CDR3 length equals 14 residues. The CDR3 DNA follows: TGCGCCAGCAGCACGGACAGGGGGAACACTGAAGCTTTCTTT. Amino acid sequence: CASSTDRGNTEAFF.

The chain joins TRBV6-1 to TRBJ2-1; 12 nucleotides line up with TRBD2. In germline, CDR1 is MNHNS, CDR2 SASEGT. J gave up 8 bases and V 2 bases, and 19 bases lay outside the gene matches. The CDR3 has 20 residues. The CDR3 is CASSESPPLAGGLLGDEQFF. Written as DNA, the CDR3 is TGTGCCAGCAGTGAATCACCCCCTCTAGCGGGAGGGCTCCTTGGGGATGAGCAGTTCTTC.

J is TRBJ1-6 and V is TRBV9; D unclear. This CDR3 spans 14 amino acids. CDR1 and CDR2 (germline): SGDLS, YYNGEE. V lost 4 bases and J 6 bases, leaving 11 bases between the germline ends. The CDR3 nucleotides read TGTGCCAGCAGCTTATATGGGAGTAATTCACCCCTCCACTTT. This gives the protein CASSLYGSNSPLHF.

This clone is medium-sized. The CDR3 here is CASSQGTVLVYEQYF. CDR3 nucleotides: TGTGCCAGCAGCCAAGGGACAGTTCTGGTCTACGAGCAGTACTTC. The J gene is TRBJ2-7, the V gene TRBV3-1 (or the pseudogene TRBV3-2); perhaps TRBD1 as D (6 bases). V lost 1 base, J lost 3 bases, and 13 bases lay in between. The CDR3 sequence is 15 residues long. Per the germline V gene, CDR1 is LGHDT and CDR2 is YNNKEL (reference sequence).

This chain links TRBV30 with TRBJ2-3; unclear D gene. Looked up from germline, CDR1 is GTSNPN and CDR2 is SVGIG (reference sequence). There are 12 residues in the CDR3. The V end was cut by 2 bases, the J end by 6 bases, with 9 bases between. For the CDR3, the DNA is TGTGCCTGGAGTCCAGGTGGGGATACGCAGTATTTT. Encoded protein: CAWSPGGDTQYF.

The chain carries TRBV7-3 and TRBJ2-2, with a weak D call TRBD2 (6 bases). The CDR3 length is 15 residues. Trimming removed 4 bases from V and 1 base from J, with 10 bases in between. Germline lookup yields CDR1 SGHTA and CDR2 FQGTGA. In nucleotides, the CDR3 is TGTGCCAGCAGCTCGGGACTGGGGAACACCGGGGAGCTGTTTTTT. Its protein product is CASSSGLGNTGELFF.

The chain uses TRBV15 and TRBJ1-3; unclear D gene. The CDR3 has 15 amino acids. Germline V lookup: CDR1 LNHNV, CDR2 YYDKDF (reference sequence). V shed 0 bases and J shed 0 bases, with 6 bases lying between them. The CDR3 loop reads CATSRDRGSGNTIYF. The CDR3 DNA follows: TGTGCCACCAGCAGAGATAGAGGCTCTGGAAACACCATATATTTT.

The genes are TRBV6-5 and TRBJ2-5; no definite D call. Per the germline V gene, CDR1 is MNHEY and CDR2 is SVGAGI. V was cut by 1 base and J by 3 bases, with 12 bases left in between. The CDR3 loop spans 15 amino acids. CDR3 in amino acids: CASSYFGAPEETQYF. In DNA, the CDR3 is TGTGCCAGCAGTTACTTCGGAGCCCCCGAAGAGACCCAGTACTTC.

This clone was recorded once. The gene calls are TRBV11-2 and TRBJ2-5; 14 nucleotides agree with TRBD2. CDR1 is SGHAT, CDR2 FQNNGV, per germline. The CDR3 runs 16 residues. Trimming removed 4 bases from V and 1 base from J; junction bases left unmatched: 2. The CDR3 DNA reads as TGTGCCAGCAGCTGGACTAGCGGGGGGACCCAAGAGACCCAGTACTTC. Protein sequence: CASSWTSGGTQETQYF.

The DNA of the CDR3 is TGTGCCTGGGGCGTGTCCACTGAAGCTTTCTTT. Translation gives CAWGVSTEAFF. The chain links TRBV30 to TRBJ1-1; D uncertain. Germline CDR1 and CDR2: GTSNPN and SVGIG (reference sequence). The CDR3 loop spans 11 amino acids. V was pared by 5 bases and J by 4 bases, with 8 bases between.

The chain uses TRBV6-5 and TRBJ1-3, with unresolved D. The CDR3 runs 15 residues. Between the trimmed V and J ends, which lost 4 bases and 0 bases, there was a span of 10 bases. From germline, CDR1 is MNHEY and CDR2 SVGAGI. CDR3 nucleotide sequence: TGTGCCAGCAGTTCCCCCCGCGGCTCTGGAAACACCATATATTTT. As protein: CASSSPRGSGNTIYF.

The J gene is TRBJ2-5, the V gene TRBV5-1, with 13 bases matching TRBD2. From germline, CDR1 is SGHRS and CDR2 YFSETQ. The CDR3 is 16 amino acids. With 4 bases clipped from V and 1 base from J, the junction kept 4 bases outside the gene matches. CDR3 coding DNA: TGCGCCAGCAGCCCCGGACTAGCGGGGGTCCAAGAGACCCAGTACTTC. Amino acids: CASSPGLAGVQETQYF.

V and J are TRBV21-1 and TRBJ1-2; whether TRBD1, the table's D call, matches the DNA was not checked. TRBV21-1 is designated a pseudogene. This CDR3 is built from 17 residues. This CDR3 is CASSKAPVGKVYYGYTF. The CDR3 coding sequence is TGTGCCAGCAGCAAAGCCCCAGTGGGCAAGGTCTACTATGGCTACACCTTC.

V is TRBV7-2 and J is TRBJ1-2; a possible D gene is TRBD1 (5 bases). The CDR3 covers 15 residues. Germline CDR1 is SGHTA and CDR2 is FQGNSA. The V gene lost 3 bases and the J gene lost 4 bases, with 15 bases spanning the gap. This CDR3 is CASSFKQGGGYGYTF. Here the CDR3 DNA reads TGTGCCAGCAGCTTTAAGCAGGGAGGCGGCTATGGCTACACCTTC.

The chain uses TRBV28 and TRBJ1-1, with TRBD1 matching over 9 bases. CDR1 MDHEN and CDR2 SYDVKM come from the germline V gene. The length of the CDR3 is 15 residues. With 5 bases clipped from V and 3 bases from J, the junction kept 7 bases outside the gene matches. The CDR3, as DNA: TGTGCCAGCAGTCCGGCGACAGGGGGGGACACTGAAGCTTTCTTT. It yields the protein CASSPATGGDTEAFF.

The CDR3 DNA reads as TGTGCCAGCATAGGGTCTAGCGGGTGTATCACCGAGTTTCGGGATGAGCAGTTCTTC. Its protein product is CASIGSSGCITEFRDEQFF. J is TRBJ2-1 and V is TRBV9; 8 bases fit TRBD2. Germline-derived CDR1 and CDR2 are SGDLS and YYNGEE. V was clipped by 6 bases and J by 8 bases; unmatched bases: 25. The CDR3 is 19 residues long.

This clone was observed a handful of times. This chain links TRBV21-1 with TRBJ2-3; the D call of TRBD1 is as the table states it, not checked on the DNA. TRBV21-1 is a pseudogene. The length of the CDR3 is 14 residues. CDR3 sequence: CASSKTPNTDTQYF. The CDR3 region has the DNA TGTGCCAGCAGCAAGACACCAAACACAGATACGCAGTATTTT.

The V gene is TRBV6-2 or TRBV6-3, the J gene TRBJ2-5; D may be TRBD2 (5 bases). V lost 0 bases, J lost 7 bases, and 12 bases lay in between. The germline V gene has CDR1 MNHEY and CDR2 SVGEGT. The CDR3 covers 14 residues. For the CDR3, the DNA is TGTGCCAGCAGTTACTCAGCTAGCTCGGGGACCCAGTACTTC. As protein: CASSYSASSGTQYF.

The chain employs TRBV18 and TRBJ2-3; D unresolved. CDR3 length: 13 amino acids. The germline V and J ends were trimmed by 0 bases and 7 bases, with 8 bases remaining between them. Germline CDR1 reads KGHSH; CDR2 reads LQKENI. In DNA form, the CDR3 reads TGTGCCAGCTCACCACCGAGCGAAAATACGCAGTATTTT. This sequence encodes CASSPPSENTQYF.

The chain uses TRBV11-3 and TRBJ1-1; unclear D gene. Germline CDR1 is SGHNT and CDR2 is YENEEA. V lost 3 bases and J lost 0, with 5 bases in between. The CDR3 covers 13 residues. CDR3 sequence: CASSLSLNTEAFF. The CDR3, as DNA: TGTGCCAGCAGCTTGAGTTTGAACACTGAAGCTTTCTTT.

The chain carries TRBV9 and TRBJ2-3; 7 positions agree with TRBD1. The CDR3 totals 14 residues. The germline CDR1 and CDR2 sequences are SGDLS and YYNGEE. With V trimmed by 3 bases and J by 4 bases, 5 bases remained unmatched. CDR3 coding DNA: TGTGCCAGCAGCGGACAGGGCAGCTCAGATACGCAGTATTTT. Encoded protein: CASSGQGSSDTQYF.

The chain uses TRBV28 and TRBJ2-7, with 9 nucleotides matching TRBD1. Trimming cost V 3 bases and J 4 bases; bases outside gene matches: 4. This CDR3 spans 14 amino acids. Per germline, CDR1 MDHEN and CDR2 SYDVKM. DNA of the CDR3: TGTGCCAGCAGTTTTTGGGACAGGGCATACGAGCAGTACTTC. Residues: CASSFWDRAYEQYF.

This rearrangement joins TRBV9 to TRBJ2-7; a possible D gene is TRBD1 (6 bases). The CDR3 covers 15 residues. Germline CDR1 and CDR2: SGDLS and YYNGEE. The V end lost 2 bases, the J end lost 3 bases, and 15 bases lay between the germline ends. The CDR3 DNA follows: TGTGCCAGCAGCGTCAGAGGGACAATAGACTACGAGCAGTACTTC. Protein sequence: CASSVRGTIDYEQYF.

The V gene is TRBV2, the J gene TRBJ2-7, with 7 bases that match TRBD2. CDR1 and CDR2 (germline): SNHLY, FYNNEI. Unmatched junction bases numbered 5, after V lost 6 bases and J lost 0 bases. CDR3 length equals 14 residues. The CDR3 region is CASRASGSSYEQYF. CDR3 bases: TGTGCCAGCAGGGCTAGCGGTTCCTCCTACGAGCAGTACTTC.

This clone was counted once. The rearrangement links TRBV19 to TRBJ1-5; D is unresolved. Looked up from germline, CDR1 is LNHDA and CDR2 is SQIVND (reference sequence). Trimming took off 3 bases at V and 7 bases at J, with 13 bases between the two ends. The CDR3 consists of 14 residues. The chain's CDR3 is CASSIRGFGQPQHF. The CDR3 nucleotides read TGTGCCAGTAGTATCCGAGGTTTTGGACAGCCCCAGCATTTT.